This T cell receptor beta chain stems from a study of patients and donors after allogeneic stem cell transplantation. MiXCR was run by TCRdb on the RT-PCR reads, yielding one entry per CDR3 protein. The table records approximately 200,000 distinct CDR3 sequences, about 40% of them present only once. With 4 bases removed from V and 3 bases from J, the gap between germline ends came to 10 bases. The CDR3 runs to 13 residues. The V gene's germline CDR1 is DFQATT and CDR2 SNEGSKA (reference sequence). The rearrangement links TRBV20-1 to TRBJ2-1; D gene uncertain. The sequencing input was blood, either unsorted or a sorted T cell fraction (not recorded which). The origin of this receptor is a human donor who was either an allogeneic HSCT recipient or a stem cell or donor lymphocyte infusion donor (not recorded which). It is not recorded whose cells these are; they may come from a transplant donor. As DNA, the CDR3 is TGCAGTGCTATTGGAATCAACTACAATGAGCAGTTCTTC. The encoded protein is CSAIGINYNEQFF.